The clone carrying this T cell receptor beta chain was detected many times. The target antigen is unknown. Germline CDR1 and CDR2: SNHLY and FYNNEI. The CDR3 is 16 amino acids. The V end lost 5 bases, the J end lost 3 bases, and 17 bases lay between the germline ends. These data are taken from a study of spatial heterogeneity in lung cancer. Findings of the study overall: Follow-up blood showed ubiquitous expanded tumor TCRs less than blood at resection did.

TCRdb re-called the 5' RACE reads with MiXCR, one entry per CDR3 protein. The sample has about 22,000 distinct CDR3 sequences, about 5% seen once. Specified time point: sample taken at primary tumor resection. The donors comprised about 69 untreated early-stage non-small cell lung cancer patients. Sequencing of whole RNA from tumor, nontumor lung or frozen PBMC involved no sorting. This receptor was obtained from a male donor with early-stage non-small cell lung cancer. J is TRBJ2-4 and V is TRBV2; D is perhaps TRBD2 (6 bases). The specimen comprised PBMCs, sampled at surgery. The chain's CDR3 is CASSPLGKEGKNIQYF. DNA of the CDR3: TGTGCCAGCAGTCCCCTAGGGAAGGAGGGCAAAAACATTCAGTACTTC.